This is a list of T cell receptor beta chains from one sample in a study of blood T cell repertoires in COVID-19. Clones were read by immunoSEQ multiplex PCR, and TCRdb kept only the in-frame ones, dropping some. The data hold about 220,000 clones, with about nine tenths observed a single time. Sequenced material: PBMCs or T cells enriched from blood (not recorded which). The receptors stem from a woman under 40 with acute COVID-19. Both conserved end residues are part of each CDR3. The D gene is left open where the match is weak. The size entry is marked missing in some rows and otherwise reads once, few, many or a size class.

v_gene	abundance	d_gene	j_gene	CDR3aa	CDR3nt
TRBV11-2	NA	NA	TRBJ2-1	CASSPLAGAGNEQFF	TGTGCCAGCAGCCCTCTGGCGGGGGCGGGGAATGAGCAGTTCTTC
TRBV5-1	NA	TRBD1	TRBJ1-4	CASSRQGTNEKLFF	TGCGCCAGCAGCCGACAGGGAACTAATGAAAAACTGTTTTTT
TRBV13	NA	TRBD2	TRBJ2-2	CASSFGLAGGTGELFF	TGTGCCAGCAGCTTCGGACTAGCGGGGGGCACCGGGGAGCTGTTTTTT
TRBV6-4	NA	NA	TRBJ2-5	CASPDSPNKETQYF	TGTGCCAGCCCAGACTCGCCTAACAAGGAGACCCAGTACTTC
TRBV19	NA	NA	TRBJ2-3	CASSGLWPTDTQYF	TGTGCCAGTAGCGGACTTTGGCCCACAGATACGCAGTATTTT
TRBV28	NA	NA	TRBJ1-2	CASSSGSYGYTF	TGTGCCAGCAGTTCCGGGTCGTATGGCTACACCTTC
TRBV21-1	NA	NA	TRBJ1-5	CASGGINQPQHF	TGTGCCAGCGGGGGGATCAATCAGCCCCAGCATTTT
TRBV13	few	NA	TRBJ2-7	CASTPKGNSYEQYF	TGTGCCAGCACCCCGAAGGGGAACTCCTACGAGCAGTACTTC
TRBV10-3	once	NA	TRBJ1-2	CAISESQAALYGYTF	TGTGCCATCAGTGAGTCGCAGGCCGCCCTGTATGGCTACACCTTC
TRBV7-9	once	TRBD1	TRBJ1-2	CASSFQGTDGYTF	TGTGCCAGCAGCTTCCAGGGGACAGACGGCTACACCTTC
TRBV5-1	NA	TRBD1	TRBJ1-1	CASSLGDSNTEAFF	TGCGCCAGCAGCTTAGGGGACAGTAACACTGAAGCTTTCTTT
TRBV11-2	NA	NA	TRBJ1-5	CASSGQSNQPQHF	TGTGCCAGCAGTGGACAGTCTAATCAGCCCCAGCATTTT
TRBV4-1	NA	TRBD1	TRBJ1-5	CASSQGQGPNQPQHF	TGCGCCAGCAGCCAGGGACAGGGGCCCAATCAGCCCCAGCATTTT
TRBV4-3	NA	NA	TRBJ1-2	CASSHGGSGYGYTF	TGCGCCAGCAGCCACGGGGGATCGGGCTATGGCTACACCTTC
TRBV5-6	NA	TRBD1	TRBJ1-2	CASSLGQGLRGYTF	TGTGCCAGCAGTTTGGGACAGGGGTTACGGGGCTACACCTTC
TRBV2	NA	NA	TRBJ1-1	CASSPDPMGGTEAFF	TGTGCCAGCAGCCCGGACCCAATGGGGGGCACTGAAGCTTTCTTT
TRBV27	NA	NA	TRBJ1-5	CASLPQGRSNQPQHF	TGTGCCAGCCTTCCCCAGGGCCGGAGCAATCAGCCCCAGCATTTT
TRBV7-9	once	NA	TRBJ2-1	CASSSTNRVWNEQFF	TGTGCCAGCAGCTCTACCAACAGGGTTTGGAATGAGCAGTTCTTC
TRBV10-2	NA	NA	TRBJ2-5	CASSPGQGETQYF	TGCGCCAGCAGTCCGGGACAAGGAGAGACCCAGTACTTC
TRBV29-1	NA	NA	TRBJ1-5	CSVGNSREPQHF	TGCAGCGTTGGCAACTCGAGGGAGCCCCAGCATTTT
TRBV15	NA	NA	TRBJ1-2	CATSRQENYGYTF	TGTGCCACCAGCAGACAGGAAAACTATGGCTACACCTTC
TRBV5-6	NA	TRBD2	TRBJ2-7	CASSLLGSGGSYEQYF	TGTGCCAGCAGCTTGCTGGGTAGCGGGGGTTCCTACGAGCAGTACTTC
TRBV19	NA	TRBD1	TRBJ1-2	CASSIDRDYGYTF	TGTGCCAGTAGTATCGACAGGGACTATGGCTACACCTTC
TRBV5-4	few	TRBD1	TRBJ2-2	CASSLPGQGPGELFF	TGTGCCAGCAGCTTACCGGGACAGGGCCCCGGGGAGCTGTTTTTT
TRBV5-1	NA	NA	TRBJ1-6	CASRAGGDYSPLHF	TGCGCCAGCAGAGCGGGTGGGGATTATTCACCCCTCCACTTT
TRBV5-5	NA	NA	TRBJ1-1	CASRIREGGHTEAFF	TGTGCCAGCAGAATTAGGGAGGGGGGTCACACTGAAGCTTTCTTT
TRBV5-1	NA	NA	TRBJ2-5	CASSPPSSETQYF	TGCGCCAGCAGTCCTCCTAGCTCAGAGACCCAGTACTTC
TRBV6-1	NA	TRBD1	TRBJ1-3	CASSEAWDSSGNTIYF	TGTGCCAGCAGTGAAGCGTGGGACAGCTCTGGAAACACCATATATTTT
TRBV7-2	NA	NA	TRBJ1-1	CASSLNTVNTEAFF	TGTGCCAGCAGCTTGAACACAGTGAACACTGAAGCTTTCTTT
TRBV12-3/TRBV12-4	NA	NA	TRBJ1-2	CASSLSGDGYTF	TGTGCCAGCAGTTTATCCGGGGATGGCTACACCTTC
TRBV4-1	NA	NA	TRBJ1-6	CASSQDPYGRNSPLHF	TGCGCCAGCAGCCAAGATCCCTACGGTCGCAATTCACCCCTCCACTTT
TRBV5-1	NA	TRBD2	TRBJ2-1	CASSPDISGGGLDEQFF	TGCGCCAGCAGCCCGGATATCAGCGGGGGGGGGCTGGATGAGCAGTTCTTC
TRBV11-2	NA	TRBD1	TRBJ2-1	CASSRQGSSYNEQFF	TGTGCCAGCAGCCGACAGGGGAGCTCCTACAATGAGCAGTTCTTC
TRBV15	NA	NA	TRBJ2-4	CATSRDLGDIQYF	TGTGCCACCAGCAGGGATCTAGGGGACATTCAGTACTTC
TRBV2	NA	NA	TRBJ1-1	CASTGEVMGTEAFF	TGTGCCAGCACCGGGGAAGTGATGGGGACTGAAGCTTTCTTT
TRBV5-4	few	TRBD2	TRBJ2-7	CASSLDSGGYEQYF	TGTGCCAGCAGCTTGGATAGCGGGGGCTACGAGCAGTACTTC
TRBV6-5	NA	TRBD1	TRBJ1-5	CASSPNRGGNQPQHF	TGTGCCAGCAGTCCAAACAGGGGCGGCAATCAGCCCCAGCATTTT
TRBV7-8	NA	NA	TRBJ2-5	CASSLDELAVETQYF	TGTGCCAGCAGCTTAGACGAACTAGCCGTGGAGACCCAGTACTTC
TRBV5-1	once	NA	TRBJ1-5	CASSLDGEGVQPQHF	TGCGCCAGCAGCTTGGACGGGGAGGGGGTTCAGCCCCAGCATTTT
TRBV9	NA	NA	TRBJ1-2	CASSVGAPGEGGYGYTF	TGTGCCAGCAGCGTAGGCGCACCCGGGGAAGGTGGATATGGCTACACCTTC
TRBV6-6	NA	NA	TRBJ1-2	CASSYAEAYGYTF	TGTGCCAGCAGTTACGCCGAAGCCTATGGCTACACCTTC
TRBV7-9	NA	NA	TRBJ2-3	CASLGGPDTQYF	TGTGCCAGCTTGGGGGGGCCAGATACGCAGTATTTT